This TCR beta chain was captured by sequencing in a study of T cell changes during pregnancy in multiple sclerosis. Trimming took off 4 bases at V and 6 bases at J, with 8 bases between the two ends. The CDR3 has 13 residues. Germline CDR1 is SGHRS and CDR2 is YFSETQ. Some clones are missing from TCRdb's copy, which holds only in-frame ones; the method was immunoSEQ multiplex PCR. The top ten hold around 0.57% of the sample, which has 50,000 to 60,000 clones, about 90% seen once. This specimen consisted of CD4+ T cells from peripheral blood mononuclear cells, obtained in the first trimester of pregnancy. This TCR came from a female donor with multiple sclerosis, enrolled in a pregnancy study. The chain recombines TRBV5-1 with TRBJ1-6; maybe TRBD1 (6 bases). The CDR3 bases are TGCGCCAGCAGCGCGGACAGTAATTCACCCCTCCACTTT. Protein product: CASSADSNSPLHF. The full variable domain, completed using reference TRBV5-1 and TRBJ1-6, is KAGVTQTPRYLIKTRGQQVTLSCSPISGHRSVSWYQQTPGQGLQFLFEYFSETQRNKGNFPGRFSGRQFSNSRSEMNVSTLELGDSALYLCASSADSNSPLHFGNGTRLTVT.